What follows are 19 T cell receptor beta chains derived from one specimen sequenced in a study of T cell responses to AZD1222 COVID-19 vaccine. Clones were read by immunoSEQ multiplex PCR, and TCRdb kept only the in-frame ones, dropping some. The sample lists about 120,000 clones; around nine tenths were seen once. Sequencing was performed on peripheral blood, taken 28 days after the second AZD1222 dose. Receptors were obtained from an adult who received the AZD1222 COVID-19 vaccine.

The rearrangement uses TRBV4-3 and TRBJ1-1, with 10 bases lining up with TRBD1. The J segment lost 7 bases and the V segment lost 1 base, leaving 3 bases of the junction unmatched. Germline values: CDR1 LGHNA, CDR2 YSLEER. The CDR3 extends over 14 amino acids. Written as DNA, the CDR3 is TGCGCCAGCAGCCAAGTTCGGGACAGGGGTGAAGCTTTCTTT. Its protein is CASSQVRDRGEAFF.

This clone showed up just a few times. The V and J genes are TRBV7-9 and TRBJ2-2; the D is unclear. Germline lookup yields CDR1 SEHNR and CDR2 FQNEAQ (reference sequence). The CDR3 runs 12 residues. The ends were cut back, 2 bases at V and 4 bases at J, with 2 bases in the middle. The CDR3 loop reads CASSLPTGELFF. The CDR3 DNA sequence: TGTGCCAGCAGCTTACCCACCGGGGAGCTGTTTTTT. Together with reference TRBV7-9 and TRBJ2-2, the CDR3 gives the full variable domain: DTGVSQNPRHKITKRGQNVTFRCDPISEHNRLYWYRQTLGQGPEFLTYFQNEAQLEKSRLLSDRFSAERPKGSFSTLEIQRTEQGDSAMYLCASSLPTGELFFGEGSRLTVL.

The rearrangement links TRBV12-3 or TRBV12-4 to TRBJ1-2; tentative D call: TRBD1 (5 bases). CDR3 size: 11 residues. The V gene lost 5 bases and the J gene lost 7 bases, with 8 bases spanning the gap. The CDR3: CASSTRVGYTF. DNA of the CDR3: TGTGCCAGCAGTACCAGGGTTGGCTACACCTTC.

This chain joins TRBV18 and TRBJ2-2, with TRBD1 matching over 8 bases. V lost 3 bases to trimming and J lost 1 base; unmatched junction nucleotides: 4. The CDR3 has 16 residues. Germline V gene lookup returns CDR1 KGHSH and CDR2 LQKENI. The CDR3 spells CASSPRQGLNTGELFF. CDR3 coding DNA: TGTGCCAGCTCACCGAGACAGGGGCTGAACACCGGGGAGCTGTTTTTT. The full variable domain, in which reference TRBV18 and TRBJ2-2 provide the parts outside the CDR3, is NAGVMQNPRHLVRRRGQEARLRCSPMKGHSHVYWYRQLPEEGLKFMVYLQKENIIDESGMPKERFSAEFPKEGPSILRIQQVVRGDSAAYFCASSPRQGLNTGELFFGEGSRLTVL.

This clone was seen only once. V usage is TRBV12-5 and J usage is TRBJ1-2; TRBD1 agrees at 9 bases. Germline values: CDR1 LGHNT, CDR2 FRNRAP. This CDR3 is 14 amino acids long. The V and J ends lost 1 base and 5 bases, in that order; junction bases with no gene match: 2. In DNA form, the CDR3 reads TGTGCTAGTGGTTTGGACAGGGGGCCTTATGGCTACACCTTC. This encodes CASGLDRGPYGYTF.

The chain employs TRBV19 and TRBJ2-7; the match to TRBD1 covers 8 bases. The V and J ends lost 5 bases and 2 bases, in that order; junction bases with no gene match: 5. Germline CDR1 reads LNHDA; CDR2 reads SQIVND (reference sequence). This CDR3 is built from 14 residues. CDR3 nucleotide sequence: TGTGCCAGTAGTGCGGGACAGGTGACCTACGAGCAGTACTTC. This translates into CASSAGQVTYEQYF.

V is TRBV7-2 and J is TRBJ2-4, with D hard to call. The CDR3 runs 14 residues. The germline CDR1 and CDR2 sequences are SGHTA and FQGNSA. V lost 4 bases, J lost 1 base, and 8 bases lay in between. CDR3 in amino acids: CASSSPPAKNIQYF. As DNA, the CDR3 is TGTGCCAGCAGCTCCCCCCCCGCCAAAAACATTCAGTACTTC.

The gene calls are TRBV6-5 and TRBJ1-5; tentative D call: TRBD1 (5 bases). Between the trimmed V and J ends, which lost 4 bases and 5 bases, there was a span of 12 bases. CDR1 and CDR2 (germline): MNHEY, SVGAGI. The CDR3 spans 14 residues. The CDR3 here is CASSSRGRDQPQHF. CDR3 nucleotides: TGTGCCAGCAGTTCCCGGGGCAGGGATCAGCCCCAGCATTTT.

CDR3 DNA sequence: TGTGCCAGCAGGCCTCCGACTAGCGGGGGGGCGAAGACCCAGTACTTC. It is translated as CASRPPTSGGAKTQYF. The chain is built from TRBV3-1 (or the pseudogene TRBV3-2) and TRBJ2-5, with 14 bases fitting TRBD2. V dropped 6 bases and J dropped 6; count of bases not matched to a gene: 9. Looked up from germline, CDR1 is LGHDT and CDR2 is YNNKEL (reference sequence). CDR3 size: 16 residues.

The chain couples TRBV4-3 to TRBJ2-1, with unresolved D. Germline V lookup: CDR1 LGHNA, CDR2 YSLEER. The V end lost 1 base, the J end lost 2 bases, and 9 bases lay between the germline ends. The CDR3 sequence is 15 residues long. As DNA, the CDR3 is TGCGCCAGCAGCCAAGTAGCCGAGACCTACAATGAGCAGTTCTTC. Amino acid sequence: CASSQVAETYNEQFF.

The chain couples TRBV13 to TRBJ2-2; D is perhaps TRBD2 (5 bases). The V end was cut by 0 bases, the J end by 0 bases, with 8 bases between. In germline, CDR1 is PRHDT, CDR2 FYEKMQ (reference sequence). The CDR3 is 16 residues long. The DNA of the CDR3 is TGTGCCAGCAGCTTAGGGGCGGGTACGAACACCGGGGAGCTGTTTTTT. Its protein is CASSLGAGTNTGELFF.

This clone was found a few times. CDR3 bases: TGCAGTGCTAGAGATGGAAGGGGACAGTTCTTC. This encodes CSARDGRGQFF. The genes are TRBV20-1 and TRBJ2-1; possible D gene TRBD1, 5 bases. The V gene lost 0 bases and the J gene lost 13 bases, with 10 bases spanning the gap. Per germline, CDR1 DFQATT and CDR2 SNEGSKA (reference sequence). The CDR3 length is 11 residues.

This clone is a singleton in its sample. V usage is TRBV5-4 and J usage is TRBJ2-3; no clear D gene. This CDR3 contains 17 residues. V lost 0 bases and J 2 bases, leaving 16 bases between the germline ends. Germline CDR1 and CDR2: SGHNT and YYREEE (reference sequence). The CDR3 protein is CASSLDPLGFVTDTQYF. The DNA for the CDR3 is TGTGCCAGCAGCTTGGATCCCCTAGGGTTCGTCACAGATACGCAGTATTTT.

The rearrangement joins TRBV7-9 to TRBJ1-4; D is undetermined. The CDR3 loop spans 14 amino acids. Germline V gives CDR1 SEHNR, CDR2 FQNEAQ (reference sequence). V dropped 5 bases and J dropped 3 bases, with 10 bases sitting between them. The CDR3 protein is CASSDNTANEKLFF. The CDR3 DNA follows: TGTGCCAGCAGCGACAATACTGCTAATGAAAAACTGTTTTTT.

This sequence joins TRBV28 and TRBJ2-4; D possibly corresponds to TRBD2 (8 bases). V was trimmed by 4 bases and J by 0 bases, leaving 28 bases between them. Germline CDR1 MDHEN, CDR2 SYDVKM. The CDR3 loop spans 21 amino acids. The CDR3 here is CASSWTNSGKGASQAKNIQYF. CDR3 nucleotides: TGTGCCAGCAGTTGGACAAATAGCGGGAAGGGGGCGTCCCAAGCCAAAAACATTCAGTACTTC.

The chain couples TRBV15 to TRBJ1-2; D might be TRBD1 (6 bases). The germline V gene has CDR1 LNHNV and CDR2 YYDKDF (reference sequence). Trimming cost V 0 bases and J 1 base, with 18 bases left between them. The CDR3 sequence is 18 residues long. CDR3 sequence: CATSRDSGQSPFNYGYTF. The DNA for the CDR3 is TGTGCCACCAGCAGAGATTCCGGACAGAGTCCTTTTAACTATGGCTACACCTTC.

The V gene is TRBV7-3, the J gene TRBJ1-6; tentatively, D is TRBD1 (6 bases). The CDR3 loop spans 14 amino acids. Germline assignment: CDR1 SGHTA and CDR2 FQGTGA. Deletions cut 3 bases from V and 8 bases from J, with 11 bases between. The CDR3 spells CASSLGYRDSPLHF. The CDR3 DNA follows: TGTGCCAGCAGCTTGGGATACAGGGATTCACCCCTCCACTTT.

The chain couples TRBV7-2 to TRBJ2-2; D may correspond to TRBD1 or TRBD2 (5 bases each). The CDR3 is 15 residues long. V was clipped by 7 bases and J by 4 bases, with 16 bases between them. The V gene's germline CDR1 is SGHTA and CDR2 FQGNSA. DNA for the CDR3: TGTGCCAGCACCCTCCGGGACCTGGGCACCGGGGAGCTGTTTTTT. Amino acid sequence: CASTLRDLGTGELFF.

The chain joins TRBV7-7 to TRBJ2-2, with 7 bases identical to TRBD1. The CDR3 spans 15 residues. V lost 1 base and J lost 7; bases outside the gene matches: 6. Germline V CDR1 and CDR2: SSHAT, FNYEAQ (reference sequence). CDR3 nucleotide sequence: TGTGCCAGCAGCTTAGACCCCCCAGGGGGCGGGGAGCTGTTTTTT. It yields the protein CASSLDPPGGGELFF.